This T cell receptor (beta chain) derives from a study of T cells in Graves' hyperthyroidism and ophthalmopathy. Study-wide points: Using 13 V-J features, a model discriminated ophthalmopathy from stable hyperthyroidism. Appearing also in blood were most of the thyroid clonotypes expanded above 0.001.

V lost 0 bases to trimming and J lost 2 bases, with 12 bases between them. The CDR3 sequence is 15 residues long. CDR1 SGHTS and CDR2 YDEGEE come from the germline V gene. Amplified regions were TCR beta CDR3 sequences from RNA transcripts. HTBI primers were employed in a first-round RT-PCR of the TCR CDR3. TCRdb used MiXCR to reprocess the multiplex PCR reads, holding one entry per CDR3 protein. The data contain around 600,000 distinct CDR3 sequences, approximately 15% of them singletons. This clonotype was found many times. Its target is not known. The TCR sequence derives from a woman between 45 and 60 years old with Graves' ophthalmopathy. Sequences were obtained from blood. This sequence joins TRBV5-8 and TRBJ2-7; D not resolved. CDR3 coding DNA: TGTGCCAGCAGCTTGGGGTGGGGTGAAACCTACGAGCAGTACTTC. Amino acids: CASSLGWGETYEQYF.